The 11 T cell receptor beta chains given below trace back to one sample, sequenced in a study of Graves' ophthalmopathy and Graves' hyperthyroidism. RNA transcripts were the template, and TCR beta CDR3 regions were amplified from them. An initial RT-PCR round employing HTBI primers preceded a second-round multiplex PCR. TCRdb redid the calling of the multiplex PCR reads with MiXCR, one entry per CDR3 protein. The sample holds about 500,000 distinct CDR3 sequences, just under 40% seen once. The specimen sequenced was peripheral blood or thyroid tissue (not recorded which). Receptor source: an adult man with Graves' hyperthyroidism.

The chain employs TRBV27 and TRBJ2-5; the D gene is possibly TRBD1 (6 bases). CDR1 and CDR2 from the germline V gene are MNHEY and SMNVEV (reference sequence). The CDR3 length is 15 residues. V lost 5 bases to trimming and J lost 5 bases, with 18 bases between them. The CDR3 bases are TGTGCCAGCAGTCCTACGAGACAGGCGTCGGAGACCCAGTACTTC. Translation gives CASSPTRQASETQYF.

The chain employs TRBV7-9 and TRBJ1-5, with D unclear. CDR3 length: 14 residues. V was shortened by 5 bases and J by 1 base, with 9 bases between the two germline ends. Germline CDR1 SEHNR, CDR2 FQNEAQ (reference sequence). CDR3 sequence (DNA): TGTGCCAGCAGCCTGAACACCAGCAATCAGCCCCAGCATTTT. Protein product: CASSLNTSNQPQHF. Complete variable domain (other parts from reference TRBV7-9 and TRBJ1-5): DTGVSQNPRHKITKRGQNVTFRCDPISEHNRLYWYRQTLGQGPEFLTYFQNEAQLEKSRLLSDRFSAERPKGSFSTLEIQRTEQGDSAMYLCASSLNTSNQPQHFGDGTRLSIL.

This clonotype appeared once. The J gene is TRBJ1-5, the V gene TRBV7-9, with 10 bases matching TRBD1. The germline V gene encodes CDR1 SEHNR and CDR2 FQNEAQ (reference sequence). This CDR3 spans 15 amino acids. Trimming removed 3 bases from V and 4 bases from J; junction bases left unmatched: 3. The CDR3 reads CASSFRTGGNQPQHF. The DNA of the CDR3 is TGTGCCAGCAGCTTCAGGACAGGGGGTAATCAGCCCCAGCATTTT.

This sequence joins TRBV28 and TRBJ1-1, with 8 bases that match TRBD1. Germline CDR1 reads MDHEN; CDR2 reads SYDVKM. Trimming removed 3 bases from V and 0 bases from J; junction bases left unmatched: 9. The CDR3 loop spans 17 amino acids. The CDR3 loop reads CASSFRKTGEMNTEAFF. DNA of the CDR3: TGTGCCAGCAGTTTTCGGAAGACAGGGGAGATGAACACTGAAGCTTTCTTT. The entire variable domain, with the rest obtained from reference TRBV28 and TRBJ1-1, is as follows: DVKVTQSSRYLVKRTGEKVFLECVQDMDHENMFWYRQDPGLGLRLIYFSYDVKMKEKGDIPEGYSVSREKKERFSLILESASTNQTSMYLCASSFRKTGEMNTEAFFGQGTRLTVV.

This clonotype has a count of ten or more. The rearrangement uses TRBV9 and TRBJ2-5, with unresolved D. This CDR3 comprises 14 residues. The V gene lost 1 base and the J gene lost 5 bases, with 12 bases spanning the gap. From germline, CDR1 is SGDLS and CDR2 YYNGEE. CDR3 region: CASSVSRSRETQYF. The CDR3 DNA reads TGTGCCAGCAGCGTATCCAGGAGTAGGGAGACCCAGTACTTC. Using reference TRBV9 and TRBJ2-5 for the parts outside the CDR3, the full variable domain is DSGVTQTPKHLITATGQRVTLRCSPRSGDLSVYWYQQSLDQGLQFLIQYYNGEERAKGNILERFSAQQFPDLHSELNLSSLELGDSALYFCASSVSRSRETQYFGPGTRLLVL.

This clonotype was counted at least ten times. This chain connects TRBV6-5 to TRBJ1-1; tentative D call: TRBD1 (6 bases). The CDR3 consists of 16 residues. CDR1 MNHEY and CDR2 SVGAGI come from the germline V gene. Trimming removed 0 bases from V and 5 bases from J, with 16 bases in between. DNA of the CDR3: TGTGCCAGCAGTTACTCGCCTGGGAATAGGGGGACTGAAGCTTTCTTT. Translated, it gives CASSYSPGNRGTEAFF.

This clonotype was counted between two and nine times. This sequence joins TRBV9 and TRBJ2-2, with TRBD1 matching 7 bases. This CDR3 has 14 residues. Looked up from germline, CDR1 is SGDLS and CDR2 is YYNGEE. V lost 3 bases and J lost 5; bases outside the gene matches: 4. Here the CDR3 reads CASSAEQGTGELFF. CDR3 DNA: TGTGCCAGCAGCGCGGAACAGGGGACCGGGGAGCTGTTTTTT.

The chain combines TRBV19 with TRBJ1-2; TRBD1 is a possible D gene (5 bases). The CDR3 totals 13 residues. The V and J ends lost 3 bases and 11 bases respectively, with 16 bases between them. Germline V gene lookup returns CDR1 LNHDA and CDR2 SQIVND (reference sequence). The CDR3 region is CASSMVGLAGYTF. DNA for the CDR3: TGTGCCAGTAGTATGGTGGGACTAGCGGGGTACACCTTC.

This clonotype was detected a few times. V is TRBV12-3 or TRBV12-4 and J is TRBJ1-2; no clear D gene. With 7 bases removed from V and 1 base from J, the gap between germline ends came to 10 bases. The CDR3 extends over 13 amino acids. The CDR3 coding sequence is TGTGCCAGCACCTTCTCACTTAACTATGGCTACACCTTC. This encodes CASTFSLNYGYTF.

This sequence joins TRBV6-5 and TRBJ1-4; TRBD1 agrees at 7 bases. Germline lookup yields CDR1 MNHEY and CDR2 SVGAGI. The CDR3 runs to 15 residues. The J segment lost 3 bases and the V segment lost 6 bases, leaving 7 bases of the junction unmatched. CDR3 bases: TGTGCCAGCAGCGGACTAGGGACAGCTAATGAAAAACTGTTTTTT. It is translated as CASSGLGTANEKLFF.

This rearrangement joins TRBV2 to TRBJ1-5; D is undetermined. The CDR3 runs to 14 residues. V was clipped by 5 bases and J by 0 bases, with 8 bases between them. Per germline, CDR1 SNHLY and CDR2 FYNNEI. This CDR3 reads CASSPRGSNQPQHF. CDR3 in DNA: TGTGCCAGCAGTCCCCGAGGTAGCAATCAGCCCCAGCATTTT.